This T cell receptor (beta chain) was profiled in a study of T cells in Graves' hyperthyroidism and ophthalmopathy. Study details: Blood was drawn when the patient was first diagnosed and still untreated.

This clonotype was seen repeatedly, ten times or more. No antigen is known for it. Study conclusions and caveats: Most thyroid clonotypes expanded above 0.001 were also detected in blood.

The CDR3 regions of TCR beta were amplified from RNA transcripts. Carried out on the TCR CDR3, a first-round RT-PCR used the HTBI primer set. MiXCR, applied by TCRdb to the multiplex PCR reads, yields one record per CDR3 protein. The sample lists under 250,000 distinct CDR3 sequences, about 17% occurring once. Aged 18 to 65, the patients had hyperthyroidism that was newly diagnosed and had lasted under 2 months. Fresh 10 ml peripheral blood yielded PBMCs. The clonotype was recovered from a woman aged 45-65 years with Graves' hyperthyroidism. The sequencing input was blood.

The CDR3 is CASSHSLGTSGRVDYNEQFF. DNA for the CDR3: TGTGCCAGCAGCCACAGCCTTGGGACTAGCGGGAGGGTTGATTACAATGAGCAGTTCTTC. The genes are TRBV5-6 and TRBJ2-1, with 16 bases matching TRBD2. Germline V gene sequence: CDR1 SGHDT, CDR2 YYEEEE. CDR3 length: 20 amino acids. V lost 4 bases, J lost 4 bases, and 14 bases stayed unmatched.